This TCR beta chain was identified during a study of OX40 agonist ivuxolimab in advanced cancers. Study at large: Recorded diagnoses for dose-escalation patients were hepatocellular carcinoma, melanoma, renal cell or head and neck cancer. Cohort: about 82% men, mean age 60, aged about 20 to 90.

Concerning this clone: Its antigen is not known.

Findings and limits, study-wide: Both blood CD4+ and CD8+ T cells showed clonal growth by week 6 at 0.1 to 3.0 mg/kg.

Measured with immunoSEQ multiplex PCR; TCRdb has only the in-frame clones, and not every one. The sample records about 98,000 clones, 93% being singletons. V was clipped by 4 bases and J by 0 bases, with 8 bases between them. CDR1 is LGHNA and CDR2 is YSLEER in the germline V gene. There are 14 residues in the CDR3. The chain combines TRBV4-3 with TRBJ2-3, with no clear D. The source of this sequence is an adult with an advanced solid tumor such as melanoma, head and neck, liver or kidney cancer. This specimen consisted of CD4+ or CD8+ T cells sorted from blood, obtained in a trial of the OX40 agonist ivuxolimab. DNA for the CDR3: TGCGCCAGCAGCCTGGGTAGGAGCACAGATACGCAGTATTTT. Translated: CASSLGRSTDTQYF.